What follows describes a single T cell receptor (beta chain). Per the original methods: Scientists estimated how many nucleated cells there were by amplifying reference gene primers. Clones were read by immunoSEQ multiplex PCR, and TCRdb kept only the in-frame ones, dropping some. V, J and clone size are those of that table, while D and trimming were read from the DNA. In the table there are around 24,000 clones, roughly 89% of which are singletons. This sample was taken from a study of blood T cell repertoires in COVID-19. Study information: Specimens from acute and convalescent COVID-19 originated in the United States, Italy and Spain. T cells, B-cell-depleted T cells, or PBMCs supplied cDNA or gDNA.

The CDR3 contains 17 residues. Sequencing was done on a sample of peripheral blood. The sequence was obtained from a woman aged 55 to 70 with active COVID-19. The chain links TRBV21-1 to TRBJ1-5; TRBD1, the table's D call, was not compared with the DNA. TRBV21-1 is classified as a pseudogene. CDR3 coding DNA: TGTGCCAGCAGCAAACTTACAGGGGAGGATAGCAATCAGCCCCAGCATTTT. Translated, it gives CASSKLTGEDSNQPQHF.